One and the same sample provided the 21 T cell receptor beta chains below, sequenced in a study of T-cell memory formation after mild COVID-19. Each CDR3 protein gets one entry after TCRdb re-called the 5' RACE reads with MiXCR. The sample includes about 610,000 distinct CDR3 sequences, roughly 17% seen only once; the top ten take approximately 8.1%. The sample was PBMCs or a T cell subset sorted from them (not recorded which). The receptor set was obtained from an adult woman who had mild COVID-19 (a few samples of this study predate the infection). Cell type and time point are not known.

The chain has TRBV5-5 and TRBJ2-7, with a weak D call TRBD1 (5 bases). Germline CDR1 is SGHKS and CDR2 is YYEKEE (reference sequence). The CDR3 has 14 residues. The germline V and J ends were trimmed by 5 bases and 0 bases, with 12 bases remaining between them. CDR3 region: CASSFGAGSYEQYF. The CDR3 DNA reads as TGTGCCAGCAGTTTTGGGGCAGGCTCCTACGAGCAGTACTTC.

The V call is TRBV4-1, the J call TRBJ1-3; D is ambiguous. Trimming shortened V by 0 bases and J by 0 bases, and 12 bases separated the two germline ends. This CDR3 has 17 amino acids. The V gene's germline CDR1 is MGHRA and CDR2 YSYEKL. The CDR3, as DNA: TGCGCCAGCAGCCAAGAAGGCACAACCCCCTCTGGAAACACCATATATTTT. As protein: CASSQEGTTPSGNTIYF.

The rearrangement links TRBV18 to TRBJ2-1; D is ambiguous. Germline V gene data show CDR1 as KGHSH and CDR2 as LQKENI. This CDR3 region has 15 residues. With 2 bases removed from V and 10 bases from J, the gap between germline ends came to 18 bases. CDR3 sequence reads: CASSPVGSMDGEQFF. CDR3 DNA: TGTGCCAGCTCACCAGTGGGGTCCATGGATGGGGAGCAGTTCTTC.

This clonotype was seen more than once but under ten times. This chain joins TRBV11-3 and TRBJ2-3, with 7 nucleotides matching TRBD1. CDR3 length: 13 residues. Germline CDR1 is SGHNT and CDR2 is YENEEA. The V and J ends lost 4 bases and 7 bases, in that order; junction bases with no gene match: 5. DNA of the CDR3: TGTGCCAGCAGCTCACCACAGGGGAATACGCAGTATTTT. Residues: CASSSPQGNTQYF.

J is TRBJ1-1 and V is TRBV27; TRBD1 might be the D (5 bases). The CDR3 runs 13 residues. Germline lookup yields CDR1 MNHEY and CDR2 SMNVEV (reference sequence). CDR3 in DNA: TGTGCTGCCGGTCGACAGCAGAACACTGAAGCTTTCTTT. Amino acid sequence: CAAGRQQNTEAFF.

This clonotype was found many times. The CDR3 nucleotides are TGCGCCAGCAGCTTGGTAGCGGGGGGCGGCAATGAGCAGTTCTTC. Translation: CASSLVAGGGNEQFF. The genes are TRBV5-1 and TRBJ2-1; TRBD2 matches at 10 bases. V trimming: 0 bases; J trimming: 6 bases; junction bases outside the gene matches: 3. Germline V lookup: CDR1 SGHRS, CDR2 YFSETQ. The length of the CDR3 is 15 residues.

This clonotype has just a few counts. This sequence joins TRBV7-3 and TRBJ2-2; D ambiguous. V lost 5 bases and J 8 bases, leaving 12 bases between the germline ends. This CDR3 has 13 amino acids. Germline V lookup: CDR1 SGHTA, CDR2 FQGTGA. The CDR3 DNA follows: TGTGCCAGCAGCCCGATCCCGAGGGGGGAGCTGTTTTTT. It is translated as CASSPIPRGELFF.

The V and J genes are TRBV20-1 and TRBJ1-1, with 9 bases that match TRBD1. This CDR3 is built from 16 residues. Trimming cost V 3 bases and J 0 bases; bases outside gene matches: 8. Per germline, CDR1 DFQATT and CDR2 SNEGSKA (reference sequence). The CDR3, as DNA: TGCAGTGCTAGGGAGATCGGGACAGGGATGAACACTGAAGCTTTCTTT. This gives the protein CSAREIGTGMNTEAFF.

The gene calls are TRBV6-2 or TRBV6-3 and TRBJ2-1, with D possibly matching TRBD2 (5 bases). CDR1 and CDR2 from the germline V gene are MNHEY and SVGEGT. The CDR3 totals 11 residues. V dropped 10 bases and J dropped 8 bases, with 12 bases sitting between them. The CDR3 coding sequence is TGTGCCATCGGGGTGGGTTATGAGCAGTTCTTC. The encoded protein is CAIGVGYEQFF.

The chain carries TRBV7-9 and TRBJ2-6; TRBD1 is a possible D gene (5 bases). Germline V gene lookup returns CDR1 SEHNR and CDR2 FQNEAQ (reference sequence). V lost 11 bases, J lost 0 bases, and 8 bases lay in between. There are 13 residues in the CDR3. The CDR3 bases are TGTGCCCTAGGGGCCTCTGGGGCCAACGTCCTGACTTTC. It translates to CALGASGANVLTF.

V usage is TRBV7-8 and J usage is TRBJ2-2; 10 bases map to TRBD2. Unmatched junction bases numbered 11, after V lost 5 bases and J lost 2 bases. The CDR3 contains 18 residues. Germline-derived CDR1 and CDR2 are SGHVS and FQNEAQ. CDR3 nucleotide sequence: TGTGCCAGCAGCCCGCGGCTAGCGGGGGCCACAAACACCGGGGAGCTGTTTTTT. Translated, it gives CASSPRLAGATNTGELFF.

This clonotype turned up a few times. The chain joins TRBV6-1 to TRBJ2-5, with D unresolved. CDR1 MNHNS and CDR2 SASEGT come from the germline V gene. The V and J ends lost 4 bases and 2 bases respectively, with 8 bases between them. CDR3 length: 13 residues. The CDR3 region has the DNA TGTGCCAGCAGTGGGACGGTACAAGAGACCCAGTACTTC. Encoded protein: CASSGTVQETQYF.

The genes are TRBV18 and TRBJ1-4; no reliable D call. V lost 2 bases and J lost 8, with 12 bases in between. The CDR3 contains 14 residues. CDR1 and CDR2 (germline): KGHSH, LQKENI. CDR3 nucleotide sequence: TGTGCCAGCTCACCAGGTCGGTCACCCGAAAAACTGTTTTTT. Protein: CASSPGRSPEKLFF.

This clonotype was seen more than once but under ten times. The rearrangement uses TRBV25-1 and TRBJ2-3, with 8 bases identical to TRBD2. The J segment lost 7 bases and the V segment lost 3 bases, leaving 9 bases of the junction unmatched. Germline values: CDR1 MGHDK, CDR2 SYGVNS. The CDR3 runs to 15 residues. The CDR3 protein is CASSERLAGLHTQYF. CDR3 sequence (DNA): TGTGCCAGCAGTGAGCGCCTAGCGGGTTTGCATACGCAGTATTTT.

This clonotype was counted between two and nine times. J is TRBJ2-3 and V is TRBV5-4, with D unclear. Germline V lookup: CDR1 SGHNT, CDR2 YYREEE (reference sequence). The V end lost 1 base, the J end lost 0 bases, and 9 bases lay between the germline ends. CDR3 length: 15 amino acids. CDR3 loop: CASSLWVSSTDTQYF. The CDR3 DNA reads TGTGCCAGCAGCTTGTGGGTATCAAGCACAGATACGCAGTATTTT.

V gene TRBV7-6 combines with J gene TRBJ2-7; 7 bases fit TRBD2. Germline CDR1 is SGHVS and CDR2 is FNYEAQ. Unmatched junction bases numbered 6, after V lost 4 bases and J lost 6 bases. The CDR3 loop spans 13 amino acids. The CDR3 sequence is CASSSRGGGEQYF. As DNA, the CDR3 is TGTGCCAGCAGCTCCCGGGGCGGGGGCGAGCAGTACTTC.

The V gene is TRBV24-1, the J gene TRBJ2-5; no clear D. CDR3 length: 14 residues. The germline V gene has CDR1 KGHDR and CDR2 SFDVKD. Trimming stripped 1 base from V and 1 base from J, with 6 bases between. CDR3 in amino acids: CATSDFRSQETQYF. The DNA of the CDR3 is TGTGCCACCAGTGATTTCAGGTCCCAAGAGACCCAGTACTTC.

This clonotype was observed a few times. This chain joins TRBV7-2 and TRBJ2-2; tentatively, D is TRBD1 or TRBD2 (5 bases each). Trimming pared 5 bases from V and 7 bases from J, leaving 17 bases between. Germline V gene sequence: CDR1 SGHTA, CDR2 FQGNSA. CDR3 length: 15 residues. In DNA form, the CDR3 reads TGTGCCAGCAGCGGGGCTAGCCCGGGCCTCGGGGAGCTGTTTTTT. It yields the protein CASSGASPGLGELFF.

There are a few counts of this clonotype. This chain links TRBV20-1 with TRBJ2-1; 15 nucleotides agree with TRBD2. CDR1 and CDR2 from the germline V gene are DFQATT and SNEGSKA (reference sequence). CDR3 length equals 17 residues. Trimming took 4 bases from V and 7 from J; bases not matched to a gene: 11. CDR3 coding DNA: TGCAGTGCTACCCGAGGACTAGCGGGAGGGAGTAGGAATGAGCAGTTCTTC. Its translation: CSATRGLAGGSRNEQFF.

This rearrangement joins TRBV6-5 to TRBJ1-2; D is perhaps TRBD1 (5 bases). Germline values: CDR1 MNHEY, CDR2 SVGAGI. The CDR3 is 13 amino acids. V lost 5 bases and J 4 bases, leaving 11 bases between the germline ends. The CDR3, as DNA: TGTGCCAGCAGTCCCAGGGCGCTCTATGGCTACACCTTC. Its translation is CASSPRALYGYTF.

V and J are TRBV6-5 and TRBJ1-2, with D uncertain. V lost 6 bases and J 8 bases, leaving 19 bases between the germline ends. In germline, CDR1 is MNHEY, CDR2 SVGAGI. This CDR3 comprises 14 residues. CDR3 amino acids: CASSPDARLEGYTF. In DNA form, the CDR3 reads TGTGCCAGCAGCCCGGACGCCCGATTGGAGGGCTACACCTTC.